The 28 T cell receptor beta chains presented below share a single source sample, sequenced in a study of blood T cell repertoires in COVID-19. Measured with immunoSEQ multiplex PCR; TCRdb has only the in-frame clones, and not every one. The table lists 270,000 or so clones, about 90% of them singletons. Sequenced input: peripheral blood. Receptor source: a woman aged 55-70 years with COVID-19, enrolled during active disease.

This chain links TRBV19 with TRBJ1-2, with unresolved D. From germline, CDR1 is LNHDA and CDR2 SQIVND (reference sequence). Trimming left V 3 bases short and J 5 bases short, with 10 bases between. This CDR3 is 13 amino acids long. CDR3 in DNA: TGTGCCAGTAGTATTGCCCAGTGGTATGGCTACACCTTC. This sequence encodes CASSIAQWYGYTF.

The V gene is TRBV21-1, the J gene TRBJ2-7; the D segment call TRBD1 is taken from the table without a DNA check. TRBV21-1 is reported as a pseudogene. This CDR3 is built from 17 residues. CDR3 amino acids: CASSGLTGASQTDGQYF. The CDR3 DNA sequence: TGTGCCAGCAGTGGCCTCACAGGAGCGTCGCAAACGGACGGGCAGTACTTC.

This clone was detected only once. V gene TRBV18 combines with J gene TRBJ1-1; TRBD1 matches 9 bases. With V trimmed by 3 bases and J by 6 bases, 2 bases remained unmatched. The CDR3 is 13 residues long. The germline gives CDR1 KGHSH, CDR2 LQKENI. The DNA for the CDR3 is TGTGCCAGCTCACCGGGACAGGGCCCTGAAGCTTTCTTT. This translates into CASSPGQGPEAFF. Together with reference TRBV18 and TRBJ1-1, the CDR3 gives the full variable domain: NAGVMQNPRHLVRRRGQEARLRCSPMKGHSHVYWYRQLPEEGLKFMVYLQKENIIDESGMPKERFSAEFPKEGPSILRIQQVVRGDSAAYFCASSPGQGPEAFFGQGTRLTVV.

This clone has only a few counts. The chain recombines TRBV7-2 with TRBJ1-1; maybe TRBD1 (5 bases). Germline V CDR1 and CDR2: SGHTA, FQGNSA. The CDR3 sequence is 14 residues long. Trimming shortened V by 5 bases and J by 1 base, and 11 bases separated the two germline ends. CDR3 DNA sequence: TGTGCCAGCAGCGGACAAACAGGGAACACTGAAGCTTTCTTT. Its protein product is CASSGQTGNTEAFF.

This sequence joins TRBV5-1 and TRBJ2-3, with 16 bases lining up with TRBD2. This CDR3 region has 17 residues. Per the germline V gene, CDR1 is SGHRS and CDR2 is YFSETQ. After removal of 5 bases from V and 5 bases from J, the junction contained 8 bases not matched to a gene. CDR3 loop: CASSHGTSGGAIDTQYF. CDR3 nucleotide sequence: TGCGCCAGCAGTCACGGGACTAGCGGGGGGGCCATAGATACGCAGTATTTT.

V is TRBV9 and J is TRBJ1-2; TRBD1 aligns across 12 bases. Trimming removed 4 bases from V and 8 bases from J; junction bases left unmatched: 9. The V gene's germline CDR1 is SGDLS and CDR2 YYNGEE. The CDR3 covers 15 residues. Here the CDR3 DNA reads TGTGCCAGCAGCTTAGAGGGACAGGGGGCAGGCGGCTACACCTTC. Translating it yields CASSLEGQGAGGYTF.

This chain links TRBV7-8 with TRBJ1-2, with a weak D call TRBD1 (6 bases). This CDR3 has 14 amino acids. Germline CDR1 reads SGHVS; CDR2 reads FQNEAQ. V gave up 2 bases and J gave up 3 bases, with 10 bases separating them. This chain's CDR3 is CASSLTYRDYGYTF. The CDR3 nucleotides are TGTGCCAGCAGCTTAACTTACAGGGACTATGGCTACACCTTC.

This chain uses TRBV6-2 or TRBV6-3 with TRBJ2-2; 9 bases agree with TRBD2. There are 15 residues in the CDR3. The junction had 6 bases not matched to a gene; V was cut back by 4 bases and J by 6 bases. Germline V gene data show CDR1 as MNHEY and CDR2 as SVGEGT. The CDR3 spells CASSSIAGAAGELFF. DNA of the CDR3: TGTGCCAGCAGTTCCATAGCGGGGGCCGCCGGGGAGCTGTTTTTT.

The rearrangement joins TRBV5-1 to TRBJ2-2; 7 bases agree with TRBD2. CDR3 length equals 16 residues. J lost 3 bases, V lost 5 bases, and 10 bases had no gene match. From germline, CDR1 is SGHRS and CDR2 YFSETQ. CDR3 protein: CASSSGRGTYTGELFF. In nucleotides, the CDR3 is TGCGCCAGCAGTTCCGGGCGGGGGACCTACACCGGGGAGCTGTTTTTT.

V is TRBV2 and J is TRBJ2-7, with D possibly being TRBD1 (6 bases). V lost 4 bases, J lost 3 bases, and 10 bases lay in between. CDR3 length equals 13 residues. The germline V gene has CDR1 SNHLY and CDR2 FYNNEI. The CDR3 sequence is CASSAQGFYEQYF. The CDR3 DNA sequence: TGTGCCAGCAGTGCCCAGGGGTTCTACGAGCAGTACTTC. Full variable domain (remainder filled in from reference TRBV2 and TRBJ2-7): EPEVTQTPSHQVTQMGQEVILRCVPISNHLYFYWYRQILGQKVEFLVSFYNNEISEKSEIFDDQFSVERPDGSNFTLKIRSTKLEDSAMYFCASSAQGFYEQYFGPGTRLTVT.

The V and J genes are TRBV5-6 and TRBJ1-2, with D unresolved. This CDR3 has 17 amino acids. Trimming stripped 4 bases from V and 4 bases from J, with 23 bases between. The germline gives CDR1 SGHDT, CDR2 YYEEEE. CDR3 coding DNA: TGTGCCAGCAGCCGGGATCTGGGCGGGTTGCCCCCCTATGGCTACACCTTC. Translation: CASSRDLGGLPPYGYTF.

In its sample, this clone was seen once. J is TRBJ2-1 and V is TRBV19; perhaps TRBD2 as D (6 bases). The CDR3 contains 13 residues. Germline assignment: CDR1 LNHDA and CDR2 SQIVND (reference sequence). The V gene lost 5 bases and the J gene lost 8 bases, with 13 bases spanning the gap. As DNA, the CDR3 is TGTGCCAGTAGTCTCGGGACTGCGGATGAGCAGTTCTTC. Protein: CASSLGTADEQFF.

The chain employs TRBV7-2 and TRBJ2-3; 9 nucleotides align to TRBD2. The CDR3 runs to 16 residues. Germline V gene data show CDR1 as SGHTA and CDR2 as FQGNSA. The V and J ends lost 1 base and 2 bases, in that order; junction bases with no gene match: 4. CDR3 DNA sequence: TGTGCCAGCAGCTTAGGTCCTAGCGGGGTCACAGATACGCAGTATTTT. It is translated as CASSLGPSGVTDTQYF. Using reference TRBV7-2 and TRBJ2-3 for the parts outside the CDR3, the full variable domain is GAGVSQSPSNKVTEKGKDVELRCDPISGHTALYWYRQSLGQGLEFLIYFQGNSAPDKSGLPSDRFSAERTGGSVSTLTIQRTQQEDSAVYLCASSLGPSGVTDTQYFGPGTRLTVL.

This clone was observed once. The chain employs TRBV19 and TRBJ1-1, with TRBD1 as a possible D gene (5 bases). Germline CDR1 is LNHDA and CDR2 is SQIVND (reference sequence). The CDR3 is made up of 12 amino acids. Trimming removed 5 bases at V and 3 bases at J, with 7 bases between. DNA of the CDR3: TGTGCCAGTAGTCAGGGATACACTGAAGCTTTCTTT. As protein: CASSQGYTEAFF.

The CDR3 spells CASSLGYQGYEQYF. Here the CDR3 DNA reads TGTGCCAGCAGCTTGGGGTATCAGGGATACGAGCAGTACTTC. The V gene is TRBV5-4, the J gene TRBJ2-7; D possibly corresponds to TRBD1 (5 bases). From germline, CDR1 is SGHNT and CDR2 YYREEE (reference sequence). The CDR3 has 14 residues. V gave up 0 bases and J gave up 4 bases, with 11 bases separating them.

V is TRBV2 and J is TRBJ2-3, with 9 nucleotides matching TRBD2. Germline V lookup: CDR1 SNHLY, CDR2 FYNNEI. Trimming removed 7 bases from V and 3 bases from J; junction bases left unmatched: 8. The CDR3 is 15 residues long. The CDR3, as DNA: TGTGCCAGCACCAAAGGCGGGGGGGATACAGATACGCAGTATTTT. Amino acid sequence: CASTKGGGDTDTQYF. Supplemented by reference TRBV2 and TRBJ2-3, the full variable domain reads EPEVTQTPSHQVTQMGQEVILRCVPISNHLYFYWYRQILGQKVEFLVSFYNNEISEKSEIFDDQFSVERPDGSNFTLKIRSTKLEDSAMYFCASTKGGGDTDTQYFGPGTRLTVL.

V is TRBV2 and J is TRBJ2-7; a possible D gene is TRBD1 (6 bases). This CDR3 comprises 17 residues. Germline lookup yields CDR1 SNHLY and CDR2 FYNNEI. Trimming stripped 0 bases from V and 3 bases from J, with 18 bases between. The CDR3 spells CASSEALRDMLFYEQYF. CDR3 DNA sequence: TGTGCCAGCAGTGAAGCGCTTCGGGACATGCTTTTCTACGAGCAGTACTTC.

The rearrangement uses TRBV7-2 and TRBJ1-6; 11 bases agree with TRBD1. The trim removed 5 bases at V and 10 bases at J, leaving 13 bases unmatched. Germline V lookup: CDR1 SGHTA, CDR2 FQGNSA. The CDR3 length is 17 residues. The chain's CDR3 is CASSQRAGTGGESPLHF. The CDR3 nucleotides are TGTGCCAGCAGCCAAAGGGCAGGGACAGGGGGAGAATCACCCCTCCACTTT.

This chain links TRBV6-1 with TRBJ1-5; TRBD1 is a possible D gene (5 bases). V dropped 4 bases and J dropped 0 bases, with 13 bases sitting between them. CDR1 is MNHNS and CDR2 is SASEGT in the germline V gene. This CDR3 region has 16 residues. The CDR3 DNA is TGTGCCAGCAGTGCCCTAGGAGACAGTAGCAATCAGCCCCAGCATTTT. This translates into CASSALGDSSNQPQHF.

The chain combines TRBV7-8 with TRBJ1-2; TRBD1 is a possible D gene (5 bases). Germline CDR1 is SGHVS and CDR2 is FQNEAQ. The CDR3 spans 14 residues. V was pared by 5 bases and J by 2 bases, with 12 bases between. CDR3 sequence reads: CASSLTGVNYGYTF. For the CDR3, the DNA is TGTGCCAGCAGCCTCACGGGGGTAAACTATGGCTACACCTTC.

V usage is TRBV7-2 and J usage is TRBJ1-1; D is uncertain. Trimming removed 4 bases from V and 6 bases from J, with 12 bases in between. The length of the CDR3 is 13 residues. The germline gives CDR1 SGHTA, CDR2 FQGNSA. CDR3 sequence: CASSYIAVPEAFF. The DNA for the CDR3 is TGTGCCAGCAGCTACATCGCTGTCCCTGAAGCTTTCTTT.

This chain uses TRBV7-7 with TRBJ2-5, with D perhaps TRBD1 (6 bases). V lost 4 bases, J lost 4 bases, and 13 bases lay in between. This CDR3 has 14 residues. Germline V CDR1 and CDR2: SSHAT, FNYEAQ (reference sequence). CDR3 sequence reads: CASSSGVYLETQYF. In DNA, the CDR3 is TGTGCCAGCAGCTCAGGGGTCTATCTAGAGACCCAGTACTTC.

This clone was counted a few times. The CDR3 region has the DNA TGTGCCAGCTCACGATGGACAGGGTCGAGTACTGAAGCTTTCTTT. Protein product: CASSRWTGSSTEAFF. The chain uses TRBV18 and TRBJ1-1, with 8 bases fitting TRBD1. The germline CDR1 and CDR2 sequences are KGHSH and LQKENI. V lost 4 bases, J lost 5 bases, and 9 bases stayed unmatched. The CDR3 runs to 15 residues.

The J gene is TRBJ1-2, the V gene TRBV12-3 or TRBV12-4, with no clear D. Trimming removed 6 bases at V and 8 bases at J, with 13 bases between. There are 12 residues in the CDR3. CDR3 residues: CASSQTPGGYTF. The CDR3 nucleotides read TGTGCCAGCAGCCAGACCCCCGGGGGCTACACCTTC.

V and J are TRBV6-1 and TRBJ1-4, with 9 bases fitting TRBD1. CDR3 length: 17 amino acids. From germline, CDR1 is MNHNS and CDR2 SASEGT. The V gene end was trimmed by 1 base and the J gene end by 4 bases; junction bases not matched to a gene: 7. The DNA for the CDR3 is TGTGCCAGCAGTGAAGGTAGAGGGACAGGGTATAATGAAAAACTGTTTTTT. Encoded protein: CASSEGRGTGYNEKLFF.

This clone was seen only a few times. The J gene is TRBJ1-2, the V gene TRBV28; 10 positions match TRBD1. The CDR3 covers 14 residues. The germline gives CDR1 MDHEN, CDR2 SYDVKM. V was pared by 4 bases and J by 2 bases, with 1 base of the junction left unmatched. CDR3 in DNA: TGTGCCAGCAGTTGGGGACAGGGGAACTATGGCTACACCTTC. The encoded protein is CASSWGQGNYGYTF.

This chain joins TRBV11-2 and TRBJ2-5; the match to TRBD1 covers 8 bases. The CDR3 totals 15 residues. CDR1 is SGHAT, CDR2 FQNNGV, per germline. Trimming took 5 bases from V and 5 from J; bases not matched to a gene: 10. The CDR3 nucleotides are TGTGCCAGCAGCCCACTCCTGGGACAGGCCGAGACCCAGTACTTC. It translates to CASSPLLGQAETQYF. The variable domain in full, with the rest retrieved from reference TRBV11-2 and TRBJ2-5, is EAGVAQSPRYKIIEKRQSVAFWCNPISGHATLYWYQQILGQGPKLLIQFQNNGVVDDSQLPKDRFSAERLKGVDSTLKIQPAKLEDSAVYLCASSPLLGQAETQYFGPGTRLLVL.

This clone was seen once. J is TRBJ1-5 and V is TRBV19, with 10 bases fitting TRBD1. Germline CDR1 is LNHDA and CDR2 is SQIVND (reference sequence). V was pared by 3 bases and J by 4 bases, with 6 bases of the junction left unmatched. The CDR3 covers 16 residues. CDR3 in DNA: TGTGCCAGTAGTATTGCGACAGGGGGCGAAAATCAGCCCCAGCATTTT. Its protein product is CASSIATGGENQPQHF. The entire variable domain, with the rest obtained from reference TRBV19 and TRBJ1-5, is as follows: DGGITQSPKYLFRKEGQNVTLSCEQNLNHDAMYWYRQDPGQGLRLIYYSQIVNDFQKGDIAEGYSVSREKKESFPLTVTSAQKNPTAFYLCASSIATGGENQPQHFGDGTRLSIL.